This TCR beta chain came from a study of blood T cell repertoires in COVID-19. Original processing notes: Reference gene primer amplification gave estimated nucleated cell counts. The data were produced by immunoSEQ multiplex PCR, yet TCRdb's version contains in-frame clones alone and is incomplete. From that table come the V and J calls and clone size; the DNA was used to work out D and trimming. The sample has roughly 77,000 clones; 80% to 90% are singletons. This clone was seen only once. The CDR3 spans 17 residues. V lost 3 bases and J 1 base, leaving 16 bases between the germline ends. Germline V gene sequence: CDR1 SGHVS, CDR2 FQNEAQ.

This clonotype originated in a human donor in a cohort sampled during active COVID-19. This chain joins TRBV7-8 and TRBJ1-3; D ambiguous. What was sequenced was peripheral blood. The DNA of the CDR3 is TGTGCCAGCAGCTTCCCCCGAACGACAATGTCTGGAAACACCATATATTTT. Translating gives CASSFPRTTMSGNTIYF.